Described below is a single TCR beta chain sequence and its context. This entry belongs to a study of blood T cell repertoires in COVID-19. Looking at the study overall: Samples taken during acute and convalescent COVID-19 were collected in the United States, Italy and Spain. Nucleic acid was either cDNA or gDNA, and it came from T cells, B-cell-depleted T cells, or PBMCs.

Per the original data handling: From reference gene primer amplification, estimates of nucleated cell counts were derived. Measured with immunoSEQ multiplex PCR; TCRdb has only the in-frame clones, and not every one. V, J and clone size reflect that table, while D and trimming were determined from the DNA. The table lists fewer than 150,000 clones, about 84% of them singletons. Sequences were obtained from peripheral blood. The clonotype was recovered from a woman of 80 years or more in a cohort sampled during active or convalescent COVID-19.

CDR3 sequence reads: CASSRRTGEQYF. In DNA, the CDR3 is TGTGCCAGCAGCCGCCGAACGGGCGAGCAGTACTTC. V and J are TRBV14 and TRBJ2-7; D unresolved. This CDR3 contains 12 residues. Germline CDR1 SGHDN, CDR2 FVKESK. V was shortened by 4 bases and J by 6 bases, with 10 bases between the two germline ends.